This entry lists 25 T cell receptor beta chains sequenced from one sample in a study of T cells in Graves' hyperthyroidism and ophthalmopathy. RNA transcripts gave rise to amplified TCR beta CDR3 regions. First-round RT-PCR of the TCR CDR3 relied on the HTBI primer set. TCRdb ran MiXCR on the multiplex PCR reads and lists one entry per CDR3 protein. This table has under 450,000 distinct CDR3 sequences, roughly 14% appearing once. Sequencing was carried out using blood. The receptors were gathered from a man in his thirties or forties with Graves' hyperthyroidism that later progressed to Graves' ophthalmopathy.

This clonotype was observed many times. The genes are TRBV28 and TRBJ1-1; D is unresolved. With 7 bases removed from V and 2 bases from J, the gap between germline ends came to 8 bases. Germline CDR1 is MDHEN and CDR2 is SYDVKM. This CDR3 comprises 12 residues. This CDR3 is CASTDGNTEAFF. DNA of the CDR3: TGTGCCAGCACCGACGGTAACACTGAAGCTTTCTTT.

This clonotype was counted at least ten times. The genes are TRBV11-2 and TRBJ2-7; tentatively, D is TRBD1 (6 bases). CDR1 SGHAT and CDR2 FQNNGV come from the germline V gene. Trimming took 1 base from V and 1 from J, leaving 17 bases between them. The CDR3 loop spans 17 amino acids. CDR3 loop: CASSLVGQGIVSYEQYF. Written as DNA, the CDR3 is TGTGCCAGCAGCTTAGTAGGGCAGGGGATCGTGTCCTACGAGCAGTACTTC.

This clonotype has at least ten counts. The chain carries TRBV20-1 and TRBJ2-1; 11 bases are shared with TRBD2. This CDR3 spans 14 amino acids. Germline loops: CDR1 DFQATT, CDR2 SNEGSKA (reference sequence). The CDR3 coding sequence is TGCATGCTAACTAGCGGGGGAAAATACAATGAGCAGTTCTTC. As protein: CMLTSGGKYNEQFF.

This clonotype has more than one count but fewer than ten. The CDR3 DNA reads as TGTGCCAGTAGTACGGGGACAGGGGACGATAATGAAAAACTGTTTTTT. This gives the protein CASSTGTGDDNEKLFF. The chain couples TRBV19 to TRBJ1-4, with 10 bases lining up with TRBD1. With 4 bases clipped from V and 4 bases from J, the junction kept 6 bases outside the gene matches. Germline-derived CDR1 and CDR2 are LNHDA and SQIVND (reference sequence). The CDR3 runs to 16 residues.

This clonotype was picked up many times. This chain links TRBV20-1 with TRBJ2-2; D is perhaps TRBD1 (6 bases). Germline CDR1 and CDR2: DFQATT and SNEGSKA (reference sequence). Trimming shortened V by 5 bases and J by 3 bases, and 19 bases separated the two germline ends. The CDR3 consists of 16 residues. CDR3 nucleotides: TGCAGTGCTGGATCTATTGACAGGAAAGACACCGGGGAGCTGTTTTTT. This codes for CSAGSIDRKDTGELFF.

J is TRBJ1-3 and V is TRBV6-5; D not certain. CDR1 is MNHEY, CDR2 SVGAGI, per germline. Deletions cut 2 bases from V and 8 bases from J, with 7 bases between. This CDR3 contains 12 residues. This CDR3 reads CASSYGPHTIYF. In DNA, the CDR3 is TGTGCCAGCAGTTACGGTCCGCACACCATATATTTT.

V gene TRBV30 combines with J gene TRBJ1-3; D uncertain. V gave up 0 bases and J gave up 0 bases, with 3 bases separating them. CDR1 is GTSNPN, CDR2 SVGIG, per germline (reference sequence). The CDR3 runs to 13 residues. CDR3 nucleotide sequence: TGTGCCTGGAGTGTGGACTCTGGAAACACCATATATTTT. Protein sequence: CAWSVDSGNTIYF.

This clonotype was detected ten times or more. CDR3 DNA sequence: TGTGCCAGCAGCTTAGTGGACAGCTCCTACGAGCAGTACTTC. As protein: CASSLVDSSYEQYF. This chain links TRBV7-9 with TRBJ2-7; D possibly corresponds to TRBD1 (6 bases). V lost 1 base, J lost 0 bases, and 7 bases lay in between. This CDR3 is 14 amino acids long. CDR1 is SEHNR and CDR2 is FQNEAQ in the germline V gene (reference sequence). The full variable domain, its missing parts supplied by reference TRBV7-9 and TRBJ2-7, is DTGVSQNPRHKITKRGQNVTFRCDPISEHNRLYWYRQTLGQGPEFLTYFQNEAQLEKSRLLSDRFSAERPKGSFSTLEIQRTEQGDSAMYLCASSLVDSSYEQYFGPGTRLTVT.

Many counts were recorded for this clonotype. The CDR3 sequence: CASSEAAGTPRQYF. The DNA for the CDR3 is TGTGCCAGCAGTGAAGCGGCCGGGACCCCCAGACAGTACTTC. The chain carries TRBV2 and TRBJ2-5, with D tentatively TRBD1 or TRBD2 (5 bases each). The CDR3 totals 14 residues. V lost 0 bases, J lost 11 bases, and 16 bases lay in between. Germline V gene sequence: CDR1 SNHLY, CDR2 FYNNEI.

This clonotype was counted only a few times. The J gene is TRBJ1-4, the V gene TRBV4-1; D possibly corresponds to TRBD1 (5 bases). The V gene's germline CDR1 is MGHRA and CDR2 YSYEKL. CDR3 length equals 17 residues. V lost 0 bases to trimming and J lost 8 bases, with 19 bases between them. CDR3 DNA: TGCGCCAGCAGCCAAGATAGGGGACGGCGGGTGGGCGAAAAACTGTTTTTT. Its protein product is CASSQDRGRRVGEKLFF.

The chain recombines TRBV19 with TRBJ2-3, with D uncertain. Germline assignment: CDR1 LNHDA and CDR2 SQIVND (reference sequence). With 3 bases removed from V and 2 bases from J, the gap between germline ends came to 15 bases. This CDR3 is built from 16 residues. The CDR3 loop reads CASSIRDTYPTDTQYF. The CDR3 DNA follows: TGTGCCAGTAGTATCCGAGACACCTACCCCACAGATACGCAGTATTTT.

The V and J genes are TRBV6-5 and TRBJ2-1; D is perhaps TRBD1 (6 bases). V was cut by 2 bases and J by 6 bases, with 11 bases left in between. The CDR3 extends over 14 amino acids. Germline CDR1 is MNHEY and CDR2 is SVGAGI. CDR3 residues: CASSYRGSGNEQFF. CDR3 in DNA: TGTGCCAGCAGTTACAGGGGGTCAGGCAATGAGCAGTTCTTC.

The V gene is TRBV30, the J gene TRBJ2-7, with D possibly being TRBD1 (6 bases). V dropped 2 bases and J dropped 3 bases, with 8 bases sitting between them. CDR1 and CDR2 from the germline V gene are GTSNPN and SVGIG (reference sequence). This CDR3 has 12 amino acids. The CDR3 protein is CAWSLQGYEQYF. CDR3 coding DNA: TGTGCCTGGAGTTTACAGGGCTACGAGCAGTACTTC.

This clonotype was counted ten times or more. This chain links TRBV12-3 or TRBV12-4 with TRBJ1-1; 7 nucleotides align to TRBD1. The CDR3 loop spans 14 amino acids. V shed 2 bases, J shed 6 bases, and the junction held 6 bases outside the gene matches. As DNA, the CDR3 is TGTGCCAGCAGTTTAAACACAGGGGTCTCTGAAGCTTTCTTT. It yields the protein CASSLNTGVSEAFF.

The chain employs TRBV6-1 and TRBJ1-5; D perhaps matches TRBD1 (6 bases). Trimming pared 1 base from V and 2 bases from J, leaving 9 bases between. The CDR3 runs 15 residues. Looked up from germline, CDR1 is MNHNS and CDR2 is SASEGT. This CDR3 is CASSEVGGRNQPQHF. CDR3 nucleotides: TGTGCCAGCAGTGAAGTAGGGGGTCGCAATCAGCCCCAGCATTTT.

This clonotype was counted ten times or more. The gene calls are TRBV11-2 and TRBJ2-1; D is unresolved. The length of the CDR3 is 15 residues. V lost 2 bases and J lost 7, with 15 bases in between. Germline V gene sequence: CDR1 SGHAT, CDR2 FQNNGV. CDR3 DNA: TGTGCCAGCAGCTTAAATGGACGTCAAGGGAATGAGCAGTTCTTC. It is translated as CASSLNGRQGNEQFF.

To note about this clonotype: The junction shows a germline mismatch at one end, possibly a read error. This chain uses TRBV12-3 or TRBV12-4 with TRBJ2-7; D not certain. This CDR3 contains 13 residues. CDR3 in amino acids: CASRLGRTYEQYF. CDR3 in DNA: TGTGCCAGCAGGTTAGGGCGGACCTACGAGCAGTACTTC.

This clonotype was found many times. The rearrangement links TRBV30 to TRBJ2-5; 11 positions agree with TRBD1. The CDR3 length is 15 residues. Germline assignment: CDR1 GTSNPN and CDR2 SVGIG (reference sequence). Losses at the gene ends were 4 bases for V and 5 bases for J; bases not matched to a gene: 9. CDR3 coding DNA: TGTGCCTGGATACCCCGGGACAGGGGGGGGGAGACCCAGTACTTC. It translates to CAWIPRDRGGETQYF.

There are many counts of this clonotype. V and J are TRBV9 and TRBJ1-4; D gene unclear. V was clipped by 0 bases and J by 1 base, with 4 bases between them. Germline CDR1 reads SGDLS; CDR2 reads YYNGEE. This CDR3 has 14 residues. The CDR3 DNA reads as TGTGCCAGCAGCGTAGGGGGAACTAATGAAAAACTGTTTTTT. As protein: CASSVGGTNEKLFF.

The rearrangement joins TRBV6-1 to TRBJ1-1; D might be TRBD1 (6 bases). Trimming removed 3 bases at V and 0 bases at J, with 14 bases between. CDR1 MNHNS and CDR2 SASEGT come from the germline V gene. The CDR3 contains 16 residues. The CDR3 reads CASSDDQGRLNTEAFF. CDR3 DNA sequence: TGTGCCAGCAGTGACGATCAGGGGCGCTTGAACACTGAAGCTTTCTTT.

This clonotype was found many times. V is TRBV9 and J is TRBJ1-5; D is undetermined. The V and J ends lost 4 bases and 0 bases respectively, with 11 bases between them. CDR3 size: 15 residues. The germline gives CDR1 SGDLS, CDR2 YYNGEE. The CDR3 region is CASSRSADSNQPQHF. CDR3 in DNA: TGTGCCAGCAGCAGGTCAGCCGATAGCAATCAGCCCCAGCATTTT.

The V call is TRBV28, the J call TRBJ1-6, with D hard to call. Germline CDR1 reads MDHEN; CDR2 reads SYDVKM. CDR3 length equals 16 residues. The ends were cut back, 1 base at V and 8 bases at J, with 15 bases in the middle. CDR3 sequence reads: CASSLYGVNSDSPLHF. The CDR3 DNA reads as TGTGCCAGCAGTTTATATGGAGTCAACTCAGATTCACCCCTCCACTTT.

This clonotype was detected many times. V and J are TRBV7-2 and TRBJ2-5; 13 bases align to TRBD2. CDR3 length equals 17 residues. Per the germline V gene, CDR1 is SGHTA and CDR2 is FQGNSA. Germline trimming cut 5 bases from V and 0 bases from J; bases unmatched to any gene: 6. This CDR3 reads CASSVPGLAGYQETQYF. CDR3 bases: TGTGCCAGCAGCGTCCCGGGACTAGCGGGGTACCAAGAGACCCAGTACTTC.

CDR3 nucleotides: TGTGCCAGCAGGGGAGGTGGGAGCTCCTACAATGAGCAGTTCTTC. Translating it yields CASRGGGSSYNEQFF. The chain couples TRBV5-5 to TRBJ2-1, with TRBD2 as a possible D gene (6 bases). The CDR3 is 15 amino acids. Germline CDR1 reads SGHKS; CDR2 reads YYEKEE (reference sequence). Trimming shortened V by 5 bases and J by 0 bases, and 12 bases separated the two germline ends.

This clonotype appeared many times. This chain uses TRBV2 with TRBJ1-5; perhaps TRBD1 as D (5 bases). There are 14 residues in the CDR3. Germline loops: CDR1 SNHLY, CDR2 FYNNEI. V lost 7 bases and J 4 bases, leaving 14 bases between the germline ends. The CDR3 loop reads CASTQGSPNQPQHF. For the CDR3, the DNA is TGTGCCAGCACCCAGGGTTCACCTAATCAGCCCCAGCATTTT.